The 28 T cell receptor beta chains below all came from one sample that was sequenced in a study of blood T cell repertoires in COVID-19. Data came from immunoSEQ multiplex PCR; TCRdb stores just in-frame clones and leaves some out. The sample shows 140,000 to 150,000 clones, 75% to 90% of them seen only once. The sequencing input was peripheral blood. The receptors originated from a man aged 65 to 79 who had recovered from COVID-19.

The rearrangement joins TRBV2 to TRBJ1-2, with D hard to call. The CDR3 has 14 residues. V lost 7 bases, J lost 0 bases, and 12 bases lay in between. The V gene's germline CDR1 is SNHLY and CDR2 FYNNEI. The CDR3 spells CASMSAEANYGYTF. In DNA form, the CDR3 reads TGTGCCAGCATGTCCGCAGAAGCTAACTATGGCTACACCTTC.

The chain links TRBV11-2 to TRBJ2-7; 10 nucleotides agree with TRBD2. Unmatched junction bases numbered 3, after V lost 2 bases and J lost 5 bases. CDR3 length: 14 residues. From germline, CDR1 is SGHAT and CDR2 FQNNGV. The CDR3 is CASSLLAGENEQYF. CDR3 nucleotide sequence: TGTGCCAGCAGCTTACTAGCGGGAGAGAACGAGCAGTACTTC.

Here the CDR3 reads CASSFIGTAYEQYF. CDR3 DNA sequence: TGTGCCAGCAGTTTTATTGGGACAGCCTACGAGCAGTACTTC. This sequence joins TRBV27 and TRBJ2-7; 7 bases map to TRBD1. With V trimmed by 3 bases and J by 2 bases, 4 bases remained unmatched. There are 14 residues in the CDR3. The V gene's germline CDR1 is MNHEY and CDR2 SMNVEV (reference sequence).

The table lists this clone with many counts. V usage is TRBV27 and J usage is TRBJ2-2, with D perhaps matching TRBD1 (5 bases). V was shortened by 4 bases and J by 6 bases, with 21 bases between the two germline ends. Per germline, CDR1 MNHEY and CDR2 SMNVEV (reference sequence). The CDR3 is made up of 17 amino acids. The CDR3 DNA follows: TGTGCCAGCAGTTCGATTACTGGCCCCCAGGGTCCCGGGGAGCTGTTTTTT. This gives the protein CASSSITGPQGPGELFF.

J is TRBJ1-4 and V is TRBV4-1; 7 bases map to TRBD1. Trimming removed 4 bases from V and 3 bases from J; junction bases left unmatched: 11. The CDR3 extends over 17 amino acids. The germline V gene encodes CDR1 MGHRA and CDR2 YSYEKL. The CDR3 DNA reads as TGCGCCAGCAGCCCACTATTACAGGGGTGGGCTAATGAAAAACTGTTTTTT. It encodes CASSPLLQGWANEKLFF.

V usage is TRBV20-1 and J usage is TRBJ1-2; D unresolved. CDR1 DFQATT and CDR2 SNEGSKA come from the germline V gene (reference sequence). CDR3 length equals 11 residues. Trimming took 6 bases from V and 1 from J, leaving 6 bases between them. Here the CDR3 reads CSADNNYGYTF. In DNA, the CDR3 is TGCAGTGCCGACAATAACTATGGCTACACCTTC.

This chain joins TRBV5-4 and TRBJ2-1; the D gene is possibly TRBD2 (6 bases). This CDR3 comprises 15 residues. In germline, CDR1 is SGHNT, CDR2 YYREEE (reference sequence). V was pared by 0 bases and J by 6 bases, with 13 bases between. The CDR3 DNA sequence: TGTGCCAGCAGCTTGGGGAGGGACCGAGGCAATGAGCAGTTCTTC. Translated, it gives CASSLGRDRGNEQFF.

The rearrangement links TRBV7-2 to TRBJ2-2; 11 bases agree with TRBD2. This CDR3 comprises 15 residues. Trimming removed 4 bases from V and 11 bases from J; junction bases left unmatched: 9. CDR1 and CDR2 (germline): SGHTA, FQGNSA. CDR3 in DNA: TGTGCCAGCAGCTCAGACTCCGGGACTAGCGGAGAGCTGTTTTTT. Translated: CASSSDSGTSGELFF.

This chain links TRBV29-1 with TRBJ2-7; weak D call: TRBD1 (5 bases). The CDR3 runs 11 residues. CDR1 is SQVTM and CDR2 is ANQGSEA in the germline V gene. V was clipped by 6 bases and J by 1 base, with 7 bases between them. CDR3 amino acids: CSVDTSYEQYF. The CDR3, as DNA: TGCAGCGTGGACACGTCCTACGAGCAGTACTTC.

The chain links TRBV19 to TRBJ2-5; possible D gene TRBD1, 6 bases. From germline, CDR1 is LNHDA and CDR2 SQIVND (reference sequence). This CDR3 is 16 amino acids long. V dropped 1 base and J dropped 5 bases, with 17 bases sitting between them. DNA for the CDR3: TGTGCCAGTAGTATAGGGCCCCACCGGGACAAGGAGACCCAGTACTTC. Amino acid sequence: CASSIGPHRDKETQYF.

The chain carries TRBV7-3 and TRBJ2-3; 14 bases match TRBD2. J was trimmed by 3 bases and V by 2 bases; bases with no gene match: 10. This CDR3 comprises 19 residues. CDR1 is SGHTA and CDR2 is FQGTGA in the germline V gene. The CDR3: CASSLGPGLAGDGTDTQYF. CDR3 coding DNA: TGTGCCAGCAGCTTAGGCCCGGGACTAGCGGGAGATGGTACAGATACGCAGTATTTT.

This clone rates as medium-sized. The chain joins TRBV21-1 to TRBJ2-1; the table's D call, TRBD2, was not checked against the DNA. TRBV21-1 is assigned pseudogene status. The CDR3 sequence is 16 residues long. DNA for the CDR3: TGTGCCAGCAACGGGACTACTGCCTCTTCCTACAATGAGCAGTTCTTC. Its translation is CASNGTTASSYNEQFF.

This chain connects TRBV7-9 to TRBJ1-1; D is ambiguous. Per the germline V gene, CDR1 is SEHNR and CDR2 is FQNEAQ (reference sequence). CDR3 size: 14 residues. The ends were cut back, 2 bases at V and 3 bases at J, with 10 bases in the middle. CDR3 region: CASSLRLSDTEAFF. CDR3 bases: TGTGCCAGCAGCTTAAGACTGTCGGACACTGAAGCTTTCTTT.

This clone turned up a few times. The chain couples TRBV5-1 to TRBJ1-4; D gene unclear. The V gene's germline CDR1 is SGHRS and CDR2 YFSETQ. V lost 1 base, J lost 0 bases, and 7 bases lay in between. The CDR3 length is 15 residues. The CDR3, as DNA: TGCGCCAGCAGCTTGTTCCATCCAACTAATGAAAAACTGTTTTTT. Amino acid sequence: CASSLFHPTNEKLFF.

The V call is TRBV2, the J call TRBJ2-7; maybe TRBD1 (6 bases). Germline V gives CDR1 SNHLY, CDR2 FYNNEI. This CDR3 is 14 amino acids long. The V end was cut by 9 bases, the J end by 2 bases, with 17 bases between. The DNA of the CDR3 is TGTGCCAGTCTAGGGGACACCGTAACCTACGAGCAGTACTTC. Its translation: CASLGDTVTYEQYF.

The rearrangement joins TRBV6-5 to TRBJ2-3; D is unresolved. V lost 5 bases and J lost 7, with 16 bases in between. The CDR3 is 14 residues long. Germline V gene sequence: CDR1 MNHEY, CDR2 SVGAGI. CDR3 sequence: CASSPGSLANTQYF. The CDR3 DNA is TGTGCCAGCAGTCCCGGGTCCCTCGCGAATACGCAGTATTTT.

This clone has just one count. The chain recombines TRBV4-1 with TRBJ2-5, with D perhaps matching TRBD1 (6 bases). The V end lost 0 bases, the J end lost 5 bases, and 22 bases lay between the germline ends. This CDR3 is built from 18 residues. Germline V gene data show CDR1 as MGHRA and CDR2 as YSYEKL. CDR3 coding DNA: TGCGCCAGCAGCCAAGATCTTATTATTATGGGGGCCAGGGAGACCCAGTACTTC. Translated, it gives CASSQDLIIMGARETQYF.

The chain employs TRBV19 and TRBJ1-1; D uncertain. The germline gives CDR1 LNHDA, CDR2 SQIVND (reference sequence). CDR3 length: 13 amino acids. Trimming left V 7 bases short and J 5 bases short, with 14 bases between. Here the CDR3 DNA reads TGTGCCAGTACTATGGCCCCGGGGACTGAAGCTTTCTTT. Translated: CASTMAPGTEAFF. The entire variable domain, with the rest obtained from reference TRBV19 and TRBJ1-1, is as follows: DGGITQSPKYLFRKEGQNVTLSCEQNLNHDAMYWYRQDPGQGLRLIYYSQIVNDFQKGDIAEGYSVSREKKESFPLTVTSAQKNPTAFYLCASTMAPGTEAFFGQGTRLTVV.

The chain links TRBV27 to TRBJ1-1, with D unresolved. V was pared by 3 bases and J by 3 bases, with 17 bases between. Per the germline V gene, CDR1 is MNHEY and CDR2 is SMNVEV (reference sequence). The CDR3 contains 16 residues. The CDR3 bases are TGTGCCAGCAGTTTGTCCGCCCCCATCTATGACACTGAAGCTTTCTTT. Its protein product is CASSLSAPIYDTEAFF.

This clone was observed a handful of times. This chain connects TRBV5-1 to TRBJ2-1; TRBD2 is a possible D gene (6 bases). CDR3 length: 15 amino acids. V lost 3 bases and J lost 0, with 10 bases in between. Germline assignment: CDR1 SGHRS and CDR2 YFSETQ. The DNA of the CDR3 is TGCGCCAGCAGCTCGGGACTGTACTCCTACAATGAGCAGTTCTTC. This codes for CASSSGLYSYNEQFF.

This clone has only a few counts. The chain carries TRBV7-2 and TRBJ1-5; D is undetermined. Trimming cost V 5 bases and J 0 bases, with 17 bases left between them. The CDR3 is 17 residues long. CDR1 SGHTA and CDR2 FQGNSA come from the germline V gene. The DNA for the CDR3 is TGTGCCAGCAGCGACCCCCTGGCAGGCGATAGCAATCAGCCCCAGCATTTT. Translated: CASSDPLAGDSNQPQHF.

V is TRBV3-1 (or the pseudogene TRBV3-2) and J is TRBJ2-3; weak D call: TRBD2 (6 bases). Germline V gene sequence: CDR1 LGHDT, CDR2 YNNKEL (reference sequence). This CDR3 comprises 14 residues. V was cut by 0 bases and J by 5 bases, with 9 bases left in between. This chain's CDR3 is CASSQDVGGDTQYF. DNA for the CDR3: TGTGCCAGCAGCCAAGACGTGGGGGGAGATACGCAGTATTTT.

The rearrangement joins TRBV19 to TRBJ2-7; 8 nucleotides line up with TRBD2. Germline V lookup: CDR1 LNHDA, CDR2 SQIVND (reference sequence). The V and J ends lost 2 bases and 2 bases, in that order; junction bases with no gene match: 5. The CDR3 consists of 15 residues. CDR3 in DNA: TGTGCCAGTAGTATATTTGCCGGGGGGGCCTACGAGCAGTACTTC. Protein product: CASSIFAGGAYEQYF. Full variable domain (outside the CDR3, taken from reference TRBV19 and TRBJ2-7): DGGITQSPKYLFRKEGQNVTLSCEQNLNHDAMYWYRQDPGQGLRLIYYSQIVNDFQKGDIAEGYSVSREKKESFPLTVTSAQKNPTAFYLCASSIFAGGAYEQYFGPGTRLTVT.

The chain couples TRBV11-2 to TRBJ2-3; D is ambiguous. This CDR3 comprises 13 residues. Trimming removed 5 bases from V and 5 bases from J, with 11 bases in between. Germline CDR1 SGHAT, CDR2 FQNNGV. The CDR3 DNA sequence: TGTGCCAGCAGCGCGGAGTACGGAGATACGCAGTATTTT. Encoded protein: CASSAEYGDTQYF.

The chain joins TRBV25-1 to TRBJ2-7; TRBD1 aligns across 7 bases. Germline loops: CDR1 MGHDK, CDR2 SYGVNS. The CDR3 has 15 amino acids. Losses at the gene ends were 3 bases for V and 1 base for J; bases not matched to a gene: 6. This CDR3 is CASSDRDRPSYEQYF. The CDR3 nucleotides read TGTGCCAGCAGTGATCGGGACAGACCATCCTACGAGCAGTACTTC.

The genes are TRBV10-3 and TRBJ2-7; 11 bases agree with TRBD2. CDR3 length equals 15 residues. Germline V gene data show CDR1 as ENHRY and CDR2 as SYGVKD. The V gene end was trimmed by 8 bases and the J gene end by 8 bases; junction bases not matched to a gene: 14. For the CDR3, the DNA is TGTGCCATCTCGGTCACTCCGGGACTAGCGGCACAGCAGTACTTC. It is translated as CAISVTPGLAAQQYF.

The CDR3 sequence is CASSQVVAGTEAFF. CDR3 coding DNA: TGTGCCAGCAGCCAAGTAGTAGCAGGGACTGAAGCTTTCTTT. The chain employs TRBV3-1 (or the pseudogene TRBV3-2) and TRBJ1-1; a possible D gene is TRBD1 (5 bases). The CDR3 consists of 14 residues. V was shortened by 1 base and J by 5 bases, with 11 bases between the two germline ends. Germline CDR1 reads LGHDT; CDR2 reads YNNKEL (reference sequence).

The J gene is TRBJ2-1, the V gene TRBV11-2; unclear D gene. With 5 bases removed from V and 5 bases from J, the gap between germline ends came to 19 bases. The CDR3 has 16 residues. Germline-derived CDR1 and CDR2 are SGHAT and FQNNGV. The CDR3 is CASSRVPLKAHNEQFF. The CDR3 nucleotides are TGTGCCAGCAGCAGAGTCCCGCTTAAAGCCCACAATGAGCAGTTCTTC.